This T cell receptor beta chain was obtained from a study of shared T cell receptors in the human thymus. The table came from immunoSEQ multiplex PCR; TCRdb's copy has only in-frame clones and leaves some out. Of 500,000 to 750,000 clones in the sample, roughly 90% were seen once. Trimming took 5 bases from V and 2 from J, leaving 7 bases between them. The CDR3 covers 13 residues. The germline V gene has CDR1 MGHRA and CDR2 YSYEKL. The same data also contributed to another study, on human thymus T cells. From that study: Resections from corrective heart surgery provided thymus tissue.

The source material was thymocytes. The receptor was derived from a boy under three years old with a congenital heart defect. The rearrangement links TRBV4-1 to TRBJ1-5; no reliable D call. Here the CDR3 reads CASSAIGNQPQHF. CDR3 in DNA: TGCGCCAGCAGCGCGATTGGCAATCAGCCCCAGCATTTT.